The count of the clone carrying this T cell receptor beta chain is one. Its antigen is currently unknown. The junction does not match germline at one end; this may be a read error. Looked up from germline, CDR1 is SGHNT and CDR2 is YYREEE (reference sequence). CDR3 length: 15 residues. The template for TCR beta VDJ and CDR3 sequence profiling was genomic DNA. TCRdb processed the reads anew with MiXCR; each CDR3 protein has one entry. The table lists about 160,000 distinct CDR3 sequences, roughly 43% of them singletons. The entry originates in a study of CD8+CD57+ T cells in acquired aplastic anemia. Study-level background: When averaged, DNA from sorted CD4+ and CD8+ cells came to approximately 3 ug. Findings and limits, study-wide: Shared by patients and controls, 25 to 30 CD8+ CDR3s were abundant in patients. Patients showed no significant difference from controls in CD8+ Simpson's diversity.

Before being chosen for sequencing, patients had shown CD8+CD57+ cell expansion by flow cytometry. No patient had been given any therapy when blood was sampled. The chain employs TRBV5-4 and TRBJ1-6; D not certain. The TCR sequence derives from a human donor with aplastic anemia. Sequencing was performed on sorted CD4+, CD8+, or CD8+CD57+ T cells (not recorded which) from PBMCs. CDR3 in amino acids: CAISFGSTDNSPLHF. CDR3 coding DNA: TGTGCCATCAGCTTCGGCTCCACGGATAATTCACCCCTCCACTTT. Full variable domain (remainder filled in from reference TRBV5-4 and TRBJ1-6): ETGVTQSPTHLIKTRGQQVTLRCSSQSGHNTVSWYQQALGQGPQFIFQYYREEENGRGNFPPRFSGLQFPNYSSELNVNALELDDSALYLCAISFGSTDNSPLHFGNGTRLTVT.